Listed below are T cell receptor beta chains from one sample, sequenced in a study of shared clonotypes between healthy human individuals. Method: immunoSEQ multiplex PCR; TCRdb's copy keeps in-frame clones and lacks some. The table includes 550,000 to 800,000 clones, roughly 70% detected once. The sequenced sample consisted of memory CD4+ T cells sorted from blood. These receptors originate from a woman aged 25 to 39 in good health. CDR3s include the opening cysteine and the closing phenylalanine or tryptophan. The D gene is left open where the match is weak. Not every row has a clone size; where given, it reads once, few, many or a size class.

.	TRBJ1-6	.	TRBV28	TGTGCCAGCAGTTTATGGGGACGGTTTTATAATTCACCCCTCCACTTT	CASSLWGRFYNSPLHF
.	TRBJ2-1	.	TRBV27	TGTGCCAGCAGTTTATTGTCCGGGACCAGCTACAATGAGCAGTTCTTC	CASSLLSGTSYNEQFF
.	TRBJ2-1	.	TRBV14	TGTGCCAGCAGCCAAGATGACCGCCCAGGGGGGGAGCAGTTCTTC	CASSQDDRPGGEQFF
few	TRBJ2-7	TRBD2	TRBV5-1	TGCGCCAGCAGCACCACTAGCGGGAGCTACGAGCAGTACTTC	CASSTTSGSYEQYF
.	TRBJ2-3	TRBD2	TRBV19	TGTGCCAGCCGGACTAGCGGGAGCACAGATACGCAGTATTTT	CASRTSGSTDTQYF
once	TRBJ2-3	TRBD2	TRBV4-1	TGCGCCAGCAGCCACCCCCAGGGGACTAGCGGGAGAGGGTGGACAGATACGCAGTATTTT	CASSHPQGTSGRGWTDTQYF
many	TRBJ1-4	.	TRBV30	TGTGCCTGGAGTGTGGTTGGGGCAGGGGAAAAACTGTTTTTT	CAWSVVGAGEKLFF
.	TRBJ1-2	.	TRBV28	TGTGCCAGCAGGCCGACAGTTGGTGGCTACACCTTC	CASRPTVGGYTF
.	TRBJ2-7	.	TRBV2	TGTGCCAGCAGTGAAGGGGGGGCCTACGAGCAGTACTTC	CASSEGGAYEQYF
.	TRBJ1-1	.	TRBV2	TGTGCCAGCAGTGATAGGCGGACCCCTGAAGCTTTCTTT	CASSDRRTPEAFF
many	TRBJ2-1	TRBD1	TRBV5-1	TGCGCCAGCAGCTTGGGGGACAGGGACAACAATGAGCAGTTCTTC	CASSLGDRDNNEQFF
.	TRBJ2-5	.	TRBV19	TGTGCCAGTAGTATCCATCAAGAGACCCAGTACTTC	CASSIHQETQYF
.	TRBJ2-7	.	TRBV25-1	TGTGCCAGCAGTTCCCCCTACGAGCAGTACTTC	CASSSPYEQYF
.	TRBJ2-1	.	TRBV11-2	TGTGCCAGCAGCCGAGAGAGGAATGAGCAGTTCTTC	CASSRERNEQFF
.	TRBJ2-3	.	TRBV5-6	TGTGCCAGCAGCATAGAAATACGGGCTGATACGCAGTATTTT	CASSIEIRADTQYF
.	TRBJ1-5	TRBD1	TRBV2	TGTGCCAGCAGTGGGGGCAGGGGGGTTCAGCCCCAGCATTTT	CASSGGRGVQPQHF
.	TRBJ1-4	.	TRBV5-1	TGCGCCAGCAGCTTGGAAAACGTCAGTCTTAATGAAAAACTGTTTTTT	CASSLENVSLNEKLFF
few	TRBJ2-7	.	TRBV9	TGTGCCAGCAGCGTAGGAATACAGGAGAACTCCTACGAGCAGTACTTC	CASSVGIQENSYEQYF
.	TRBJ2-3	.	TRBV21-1	TGTGCCAGCAGCAAGAATTACAGGGGACGCCATAATACGCAGTATTTT	CASSKNYRGRHNTQYF
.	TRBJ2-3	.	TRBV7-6	TGTGCCAGCAGTTCCACACGGTCGGAACGGGCTACGCAGTATTTT	CASSSTRSERATQYF
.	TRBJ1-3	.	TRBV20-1	TGCAGTGCGGGCCGGGAAACCACCATATATTTT	CSAGRETTIYF
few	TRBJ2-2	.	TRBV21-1	TGTGCCAGCAAAGACCTCCCGACAGGCACCACCGGGGAGCTGTTTTTT	CASKDLPTGTTGELFF
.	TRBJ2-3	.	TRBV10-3	TGTGCCATCAGTGATTCAGGGGTTACAGATACGCAGTATTTT	CAISDSGVTDTQYF
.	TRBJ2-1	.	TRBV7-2	TGTGCCAGCAGCGCCCAAGGACCGCGCAATGAGCAGTTCTTC	CASSAQGPRNEQFF
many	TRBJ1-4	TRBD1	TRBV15	TGTGCCACCAGCAGAGTTTTAGGACAGGGTGAAAAACTGTTTTTT	CATSRVLGQGEKLFF
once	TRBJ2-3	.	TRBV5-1	TGCGCCAGCAGCCTCCAGGCCCCTTCGGTCCTGGGAGATACGCAGTATTTT	CASSLQAPSVLGDTQYF
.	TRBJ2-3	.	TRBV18	TGTGCCAGCTCACCTCCCGGGGCTCACTCAACCGTCGGGCAGTATTTT	CASSPPGAHSTVGQYF
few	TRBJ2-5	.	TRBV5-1	TGCGCCAGCAGCCGAATAGCGTTAGAGACCCAGTACTTC	CASSRIALETQYF
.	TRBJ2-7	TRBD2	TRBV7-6	TGTGCCAGCAGCTCTCGGACTAGTCCCCACGAGCAGTACTTC	CASSSRTSPHEQYF